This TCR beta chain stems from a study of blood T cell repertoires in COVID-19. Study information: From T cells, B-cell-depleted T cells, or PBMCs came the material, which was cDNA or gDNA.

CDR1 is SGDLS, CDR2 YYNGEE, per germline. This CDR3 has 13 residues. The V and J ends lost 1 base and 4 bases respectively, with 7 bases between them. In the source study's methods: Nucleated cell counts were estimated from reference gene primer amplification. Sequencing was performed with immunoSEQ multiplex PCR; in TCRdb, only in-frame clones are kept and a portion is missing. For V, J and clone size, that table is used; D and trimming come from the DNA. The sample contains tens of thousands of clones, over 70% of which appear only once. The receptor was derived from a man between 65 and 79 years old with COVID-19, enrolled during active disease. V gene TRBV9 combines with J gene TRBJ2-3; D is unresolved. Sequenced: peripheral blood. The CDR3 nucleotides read TGTGCCAGCAGCGTAAAGTACTCAGATACGCAGTATTTT. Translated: CASSVKYSDTQYF. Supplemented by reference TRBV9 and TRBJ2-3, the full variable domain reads DSGVTQTPKHLITATGQRVTLRCSPRSGDLSVYWYQQSLDQGLQFLIQYYNGEERAKGNILERFSAQQFPDLHSELNLSSLELGDSALYFCASSVKYSDTQYFGPGTRLTVL.